What follows are 30 T cell receptor beta chains derived from one specimen sequenced in a study of blood T cell repertoires in COVID-19. Sequenced by immunoSEQ multiplex PCR; TCRdb stores in-frame clones only, minus some. The profile shows fewer than 300,000 clones, roughly 92% of them singletons. Sample: peripheral blood. All receptors come from a woman aged 30 to 39 with COVID-19, enrolled during active disease.

This clone was recorded once. V is TRBV24-1 and J is TRBJ2-1, with D possibly matching TRBD2 (6 bases). V was shortened by 4 bases and J by 9 bases, with 12 bases between the two germline ends. CDR1 is KGHDR, CDR2 SFDVKD, per germline. CDR3 length: 13 amino acids. CDR3 loop: CATSEGLASEQFF. CDR3 coding DNA: TGTGCCACCAGTGAGGGACTCGCCTCTGAGCAGTTCTTC.

The V and J genes are TRBV23-1 and TRBJ2-6; a possible D gene is TRBD2 (6 bases). TRBV23-1 is marked as an open reading frame, function uncertain. With 0 bases removed from V and 0 bases from J, the gap between germline ends came to 12 bases. The CDR3 has 18 residues. CDR3 amino acids: CASSQSRREISGANVLTF. The CDR3 DNA sequence: TGCGCCAGCAGTCAATCTCGGCGGGAAATCTCTGGGGCCAACGTCCTGACTTTC.

The chain uses TRBV10-2 and TRBJ1-6; 9 bases are a match to TRBD1. J gave up 7 bases and V 0 bases, and 4 bases lay outside the gene matches. Germline V CDR1 and CDR2: WSHSY, SAAADI. This CDR3 region has 16 residues. DNA of the CDR3: TGCGCCAGCAGTGAGTCAGACAGGGGGTCGAATTCACCCCTCCACTTT. It translates to CASSESDRGSNSPLHF.

The chain has TRBV28 and TRBJ1-5; no clear D gene. In germline, CDR1 is MDHEN, CDR2 SYDVKM. This CDR3 contains 14 residues. V lost 6 bases and J 4 bases, leaving 13 bases between the germline ends. CDR3 amino acids: CASRMSGPNQPQHF. CDR3 in DNA: TGTGCCAGCAGGATGTCAGGCCCTAATCAGCCCCAGCATTTT.

This clone was observed a single time. The rearrangement uses TRBV5-6 and TRBJ2-5, with D possibly matching TRBD1 (5 bases). This CDR3 is 12 amino acids long. Per germline, CDR1 SGHDT and CDR2 YYEEEE. V lost 0 bases, J lost 7 bases, and 7 bases lay in between. The CDR3: CASSLEGMTQYF. The CDR3 nucleotides are TGTGCCAGCAGCTTGGAGGGGATGACCCAGTACTTC.

This chain links TRBV18 with TRBJ1-5, with unresolved D. The CDR3 totals 12 residues. Germline V gene sequence: CDR1 KGHSH, CDR2 LQKENI. V was clipped by 5 bases and J by 5 bases, with 7 bases between them. CDR3 protein: CASSAEDQPQHF. CDR3 DNA: TGTGCCAGCTCAGCGGAGGATCAGCCCCAGCATTTT.

The chain uses TRBV5-1 and TRBJ1-2; 12 bases line up with TRBD1. After removal of 0 bases from V and 8 bases from J, the junction contained 5 bases not matched to a gene. The germline V gene encodes CDR1 SGHRS and CDR2 YFSETQ. The CDR3 spans 15 residues. CDR3 region: CASSLEGQGAWGYTF. CDR3 DNA sequence: TGCGCCAGCAGCTTGGAGGGACAGGGGGCATGGGGCTACACCTTC. The full variable domain, rest sourced from reference TRBV5-1 and TRBJ1-2, is KAGVTQTPRYLIKTRGQQVTLSCSPISGHRSVSWYQQTPGQGLQFLFEYFSETQRNKGNFPGRFSGRQFSNSRSEMNVSTLELGDSALYLCASSLEGQGAWGYTFGSGTRLTVV.

This chain links TRBV28 with TRBJ2-7, with a tentative D call TRBD2 (7 bases). The germline CDR1 and CDR2 sequences are MDHEN and SYDVKM. V lost 2 bases and J lost 3, with 11 bases in between. The CDR3 contains 14 residues. CDR3 in amino acids: CASSLRGAGYEQYF. The CDR3 DNA is TGTGCCAGCAGTTTACGGGGGGCTGGCTACGAGCAGTACTTC. The full variable domain, in which reference TRBV28 and TRBJ2-7 provide the parts outside the CDR3, is DVKVTQSSRYLVKRTGEKVFLECVQDMDHENMFWYRQDPGLGLRLIYFSYDVKMKEKGDIPEGYSVSREKKERFSLILESASTNQTSMYLCASSLRGAGYEQYFGPGTRLTVT.

The chain carries TRBV24-1 and TRBJ2-7; 10 positions agree with TRBD2. The CDR3 contains 15 residues. The J segment lost 4 bases and the V segment lost 1 base, leaving 3 bases of the junction unmatched. Germline CDR1 reads KGHDR; CDR2 reads SFDVKD. Here the CDR3 DNA reads TGTGCCACCAGTGATTTAACAGCGGGAGGGTACGAGCAGTACTTC. It is translated as CATSDLTAGGYEQYF.

The V call is TRBV10-2, the J call TRBJ1-2; D is uncertain. In germline, CDR1 is WSHSY, CDR2 SAAADI. The V gene lost 3 bases and the J gene lost 4 bases, with 9 bases spanning the gap. This CDR3 region has 13 residues. CDR3 region: CASSESPIYGYTF. CDR3 nucleotide sequence: TGCGCCAGCAGTGAATCTCCTATCTATGGCTACACCTTC.

The gene calls are TRBV7-9 and TRBJ2-2, with D possibly matching TRBD1 (5 bases). The V and J ends lost 4 bases and 5 bases respectively, with 11 bases between them. The germline gives CDR1 SEHNR, CDR2 FQNEAQ (reference sequence). This CDR3 is 14 amino acids long. The CDR3 reads CASSSTRTTGELFF. Written as DNA, the CDR3 is TGTGCCAGCAGCTCGACGCGGACAACCGGGGAGCTGTTTTTT.

CDR3: CASSFQPGGASYNSPLHF. The CDR3 coding sequence is TGTGCCAGCAGTTTTCAACCAGGGGGCGCTTCCTATAATTCACCCCTCCACTTT. The chain couples TRBV28 to TRBJ1-6, with 8 positions matching TRBD1. Germline CDR1 is MDHEN and CDR2 is SYDVKM. This CDR3 spans 18 amino acids. The V and J ends lost 3 bases and 1 base, in that order; junction bases with no gene match: 8.

Here the CDR3 reads CATSDQRGTGGRGNTEAFF. Here the CDR3 DNA reads TGTGCCACCAGTGACCAACGTGGGACAGGCGGGCGAGGGAACACTGAAGCTTTCTTT. This chain links TRBV24-1 with TRBJ1-1; 8 bases are a match to TRBD1. Germline V gene data show CDR1 as KGHDR and CDR2 as SFDVKD. The CDR3 length is 19 residues. After removal of 4 bases from V and 1 base from J, the junction contained 16 bases not matched to a gene.

V and J are TRBV7-9 and TRBJ2-7, with 7 bases fitting TRBD1. CDR1 and CDR2 (germline): SEHNR, FQNEAQ (reference sequence). The CDR3 has 14 residues. With 5 bases clipped from V and 3 bases from J, the junction kept 7 bases outside the gene matches. For the CDR3, the DNA is TGTGCCAGCAGCGTCGTGCCAGGGGGCTACGAGCAGTACTTC. It codes for CASSVVPGGYEQYF.

This clone came up many times. CDR3 loop: CASRIRDRVEENSPLHF. For the CDR3, the DNA is TGTGCCAGCAGGATCCGGGACAGGGTGGAGGAGAATTCACCCCTCCACTTT. The chain recombines TRBV27 with TRBJ1-6; 9 bases are shared with TRBD1. With 6 bases clipped from V and 7 bases from J, the junction kept 13 bases outside the gene matches. The CDR3 spans 17 residues. Germline CDR1 reads MNHEY; CDR2 reads SMNVEV (reference sequence).

This sequence joins TRBV27 and TRBJ1-5; tentatively, D is TRBD1 (5 bases). V was pared by 3 bases and J by 7 bases, with 13 bases between. The CDR3 sequence is 14 residues long. Germline V gene sequence: CDR1 MNHEY, CDR2 SMNVEV (reference sequence). The CDR3 spells CASSFSGGEQPQHF. In DNA form, the CDR3 reads TGTGCCAGCAGTTTCTCCGGGGGGGAGCAGCCCCAGCATTTT.

The chain has TRBV5-1 and TRBJ2-3; TRBD1 matches at 8 bases. Germline CDR1 reads SGHRS; CDR2 reads YFSETQ. CDR3 size: 15 residues. J lost 0 bases, V lost 3 bases, and 3 bases had no gene match. CDR3 sequence (DNA): TGCGCCAGCAGCTCGACAGGGGCGAGCACAGATACGCAGTATTTT. Translating it yields CASSSTGASTDTQYF.

The genes are TRBV28 and TRBJ1-6; TRBD1 matches at 7 bases. The CDR3 is 15 residues long. J lost 7 bases, V lost 5 bases, and 8 bases had no gene match. Germline-derived CDR1 and CDR2 are MDHEN and SYDVKM. The CDR3 spells CASSPAGTANSPLHF. CDR3 DNA sequence: TGTGCCAGCAGTCCCGCCGGGACAGCAAATTCACCCCTCCACTTT.

This clone was seen just once. V gene TRBV6-6 combines with J gene TRBJ2-7; 10 bases map to TRBD1. Germline V CDR1 and CDR2: MNHNY, SVGAGI (reference sequence). The trim removed 3 bases at V and 6 bases at J, leaving 5 bases unmatched. CDR3 size: 14 residues. The DNA for the CDR3 is TGTGCCAGCAGTTATCGCGGGACAGGGGTCGAGCAGTACTTC. Encoded protein: CASSYRGTGVEQYF.

The V and J genes are TRBV7-9 and TRBJ1-6; the D is unclear. Germline CDR1 is SEHNR and CDR2 is FQNEAQ (reference sequence). The CDR3 has 14 residues. Trimming left V 6 bases short and J 2 bases short, with 8 bases between. The CDR3 DNA sequence: TGTGCCAGCAGTAGGGAGACCTATAATTCACCCCTCCACTTT. Translation: CASSRETYNSPLHF.

A remark on this clone: Additional DNA sequences in this sample encode the identical CDR3. The rearrangement uses TRBV7-8 and TRBJ2-1; 7 nucleotides align to TRBD2. Losses at the gene ends were 5 bases for V and 0 bases for J; bases not matched to a gene: 4. Germline loops: CDR1 SGHVS, CDR2 FQNEAQ. This CDR3 has 15 amino acids. The CDR3 DNA reads TGTGCCAGCAGCCCTAGCGGAAGCTCCTACAATGAGCAGTTCTTC. Translated: CASSPSGSSYNEQFF.

The CDR3 nucleotides read TGCGCCAGCAGCTTGGTTGCGGAAACCACAGATACGCAGTATTTT. It is translated as CASSLVAETTDTQYF. The chain joins TRBV5-1 to TRBJ2-3; D gene uncertain. Trimming cost V 0 bases and J 2 bases, with 10 bases left between them. The CDR3 sequence is 15 residues long. The germline CDR1 and CDR2 sequences are SGHRS and YFSETQ.

The chain joins TRBV10-3 to TRBJ2-2, with a tentative D call TRBD1 (5 bases). With 5 bases removed from V and 11 bases from J, the gap between germline ends came to 18 bases. From germline, CDR1 is ENHRY and CDR2 SYGVKD. The CDR3 is 14 residues long. Written as DNA, the CDR3 is TGTGCCATCAGTTCATATGGGGCCAACCTCGAGCTGTTTTTT. Amino acid sequence: CAISSYGANLELFF.

J is TRBJ2-3 and V is TRBV2, with 10 bases lining up with TRBD2. The trim removed 1 base at V and 4 bases at J, leaving 5 bases unmatched. This CDR3 has 16 amino acids. CDR1 and CDR2 (germline): SNHLY, FYNNEI. The CDR3 coding sequence is TGTGCCAGCAGTGAAGGAGCGGGAGGGCCTGCAGATACGCAGTATTTT. Its protein product is CASSEGAGGPADTQYF.

V gene TRBV11-2 combines with J gene TRBJ1-2; 10 nucleotides match TRBD1. V was clipped by 5 bases and J by 7 bases; unmatched bases: 7. CDR3 length: 14 amino acids. Germline CDR1 SGHAT, CDR2 FQNNGV. As DNA, the CDR3 is TGTGCCAGCAGCGGGGGGGGACAGGGGTTTGGCTACACCTTC. Its protein product is CASSGGGQGFGYTF.

The chain links TRBV11-2 to TRBJ1-4; tentative D call: TRBD1 (5 bases). V lost 5 bases and J 3 bases, leaving 13 bases between the germline ends. Germline values: CDR1 SGHAT, CDR2 FQNNGV. The CDR3 consists of 15 residues. Written as DNA, the CDR3 is TGTGCCAGCAGCCCAGACGGGGGACCTAATGAAAAACTGTTTTTT. It encodes CASSPDGGPNEKLFF.

The CDR3 here is CASSLRQGGNTIYF. The CDR3 bases are TGTGCCAGCAGCTTACGACAGGGAGGAAACACCATATATTTT. The genes are TRBV7-9 and TRBJ1-3, with 7 nucleotides matching TRBD1. V was pared by 2 bases and J by 4 bases, with 2 bases of the junction left unmatched. The CDR3 runs to 14 residues. From germline, CDR1 is SEHNR and CDR2 FQNEAQ (reference sequence).

This rearrangement joins TRBV7-9 to TRBJ1-2, with D hard to call. Germline V gene sequence: CDR1 SEHNR, CDR2 FQNEAQ (reference sequence). The CDR3 runs 15 residues. Trimming removed 5 bases from V and 4 bases from J, with 17 bases in between. The CDR3 sequence: CASSPPSVWSYGYTF. The CDR3, as DNA: TGTGCCAGCAGCCCCCCCTCCGTTTGGAGCTATGGCTACACCTTC.

The genes are TRBV30 and TRBJ2-2; 13 nucleotides match TRBD2. The V segment lost 3 bases and the J segment 4 bases; nucleotides outside the gene matches: 8. Germline loops: CDR1 GTSNPN, CDR2 SVGIG (reference sequence). The length of the CDR3 is 17 residues. This chain's CDR3 is CAWRGELAGGFTGELFF. The CDR3 DNA is TGTGCCTGGAGGGGCGAACTAGCGGGAGGGTTCACCGGGGAGCTGTTTTTT.

The chain carries TRBV7-9 and TRBJ1-3, with TRBD1 as a possible D gene (6 bases). CDR1 and CDR2 (germline): SEHNR, FQNEAQ (reference sequence). V lost 1 base to trimming and J lost 2 bases, with 18 bases between them. This CDR3 has 18 amino acids. The CDR3 DNA reads TGTGCCAGCAGCTTAGGCCAGTGGACAGCGGAGGCTGGAAACACCATATATTTT. Protein product: CASSLGQWTAEAGNTIYF.